These 14 T cell receptor beta chains came from one sample sequenced in a study of T cell repertoires in cytomegalovirus infection (dated by TCRdb to about 2019). Read against the paper, the sample's treatment or condition label means: in vitro stimulation with specific CMV peptide epitopes to enrich CMV-specific T cells. Their antigen targets remain unknown. Sequencing instrument: Illumina HiSeq 1500. The public reads were reprocessed in TCRdb via fastp at Q25 and MiXCR, keeping in-frame beta chains. Entries are consolidated by CDR3 protein sequence, retaining the most common genes and DNA. The sample includes some 500,000 distinct CDR3 sequences, with approximately 40% observed a single time. The ten biggest clones cover more than 40% of the sample. The sample in question was cultured PBMCs, obtained from culture after CMV antigen stimulation. The receptors here all came from a human donor in good health (CMV status not recorded). Some clones in this sample may be carry-over from other donors' samples.

This clonotype was observed a single time. This chain links TRBV28 with TRBJ2-2; D is uncertain. From germline, CDR1 is MDHEN and CDR2 SYDVKM. The CDR3 has 17 amino acids. The V end lost 2 bases, the J end lost 4 bases, and 17 bases lay between the germline ends. The CDR3 nucleotides read TGTGCCAGCAGTTTAAGGGTCTCGCGGCTTCTCACCGGGGAGCTGTTTTTT. Protein product: CASSLRVSRLLTGELFF. Together with reference TRBV28 and TRBJ2-2, the CDR3 gives the full variable domain: DVKVTQSSRYLVKRTGEKVFLECVQDMDHENMFWYRQDPGLGLRLIYFSYDVKMKEKGDIPEGYSVSREKKERFSLILESASTNQTSMYLCASSLRVSRLLTGELFFGEGSRLTVL.

This sequence joins TRBV27 and TRBJ2-7, with D maybe TRBD2 (6 bases). Germline V gives CDR1 MNHEY, CDR2 SMNVEV (reference sequence). The ends were cut back, 8 bases at V and 0 bases at J, with 14 bases in the middle. The CDR3 is 14 residues long. CDR3 bases: TGTGCCAGCGGGGGGACCATAGGCTCCTACGAGCAGTACTTC. Translation: CASGGTIGSYEQYF.

This clonotype was observed once. The chain uses TRBV5-6 and TRBJ2-7, with no clear D. Germline lookup yields CDR1 SGHDT and CDR2 YYEEEE. V gave up 1 base and J gave up 0 bases, with 11 bases separating them. The CDR3 is 15 amino acids. The CDR3 bases are TGTGCCAGCAGCTTGTCAAGCCTAAGCTCCTACGAGCAGTACTTC. Protein product: CASSLSSLSSYEQYF.

This clonotype was seen more than once but under ten times. The V call is TRBV5-1, the J call TRBJ1-1; the D gene is possibly TRBD1 (5 bases). This CDR3 has 16 amino acids. With 4 bases removed from V and 1 base from J, the gap between germline ends came to 17 bases. Germline V gives CDR1 SGHRS, CDR2 YFSETQ. The chain's CDR3 is CASSPRGLGQNTEAFF. The CDR3, as DNA: TGCGCCAGCAGCCCCCGGGGCCTTGGCCAGAACACTGAAGCTTTCTTT. Looking up the rest from reference TRBV5-1 and TRBJ1-1 gives the full variable domain: KAGVTQTPRYLIKTRGQQVTLSCSPISGHRSVSWYQQTPGQGLQFLFEYFSETQRNKGNFPGRFSGRQFSNSRSEMNVSTLELGDSALYLCASSPRGLGQNTEAFFGQGTRLTVV.

This sequence joins TRBV4-1 and TRBJ2-7; the D gene could be TRBD1 or TRBD2 (5 bases each). CDR3 length: 13 amino acids. Germline lookup yields CDR1 MGHRA and CDR2 YSYEKL. Trimming removed 0 bases from V and 4 bases from J, with 7 bases in between. CDR3 coding DNA: TGCGCCAGCAGCCAAGACAGGGAGTACGAGCAGTACTTC. Encoded protein: CASSQDREYEQYF.

V usage is TRBV2 and J usage is TRBJ1-2; D perhaps matches TRBD1 (6 bases). The V end was cut by 6 bases, the J end by 1 base, with 12 bases between. This CDR3 has 14 residues. Germline assignment: CDR1 SNHLY and CDR2 FYNNEI. This chain's CDR3 is CASRATGHNYGYTF. CDR3 DNA: TGTGCCAGCAGGGCAACGGGACATAACTATGGCTACACCTTC.

The rearrangement links TRBV28 to TRBJ2-5, with D maybe TRBD1 (5 bases). V shed 6 bases and J shed 7 bases, with 24 bases lying between them. This CDR3 contains 16 residues. Looked up from germline, CDR1 is MDHEN and CDR2 is SYDVKM. CDR3 DNA sequence: TGTGCCAGCAGACAAGACAGCCAAAGGGGCAAAGGGACCCAGTACTTC. This codes for CASRQDSQRGKGTQYF.

This clonotype was counted ten times or more. This chain connects TRBV7-8 to TRBJ2-3; the D gene is possibly TRBD1 (6 bases). Between the trimmed V and J ends, which lost 5 bases and 2 bases, there was a span of 20 bases. CDR1 and CDR2 (germline): SGHVS, FQNEAQ. The CDR3 extends over 17 amino acids. Here the CDR3 reads CASSHSSGDPPTDTQYF. The CDR3 DNA sequence: TGTGCCAGCAGCCACTCCTCAGGGGACCCCCCCACAGATACGCAGTATTTT.

The genes are TRBV24-1 and TRBJ2-1; the D is unclear. V lost 4 bases, J lost 4 bases, and 16 bases lay in between. The CDR3 totals 16 residues. Germline V gives CDR1 KGHDR, CDR2 SFDVKD. The CDR3 DNA follows: TGTGCCACCAGTGACCGACACGTCCGGTCTTACAATGAGCAGTTCTTC. It translates to CATSDRHVRSYNEQFF.

This clonotype was recorded once. The J gene is TRBJ2-7, the V gene TRBV7-6; D gene ambiguous. V was cut by 2 bases and J by 3 bases, with 11 bases left in between. CDR1 and CDR2 (germline): SGHVS, FNYEAQ. This CDR3 spans 14 amino acids. The CDR3 DNA reads as TGTGCCAGCAGCTTAAGTCCAGCGAACTACGAGCAGTACTTC. Its protein product is CASSLSPANYEQYF.

The V call is TRBV19, the J call TRBJ1-2, with a tentative D call TRBD1 (6 bases). CDR1 LNHDA and CDR2 SQIVND come from the germline V gene (reference sequence). V was shortened by 7 bases and J by 8 bases, with 23 bases between the two germline ends. The CDR3 runs to 15 residues. The CDR3 region has the DNA TGTGCCAGTAATTTTGTAGACAGGTCCGGGGCGGGCTACACCTTC. It is translated as CASNFVDRSGAGYTF.

This sequence joins TRBV12-3 or TRBV12-4 and TRBJ2-3, with 8 bases fitting TRBD2. The CDR3 is made up of 15 amino acids. V was clipped by 5 bases and J by 0 bases; unmatched bases: 4. CDR3 loop: CASSTGTRSTDTQYF. CDR3 nucleotides: TGTGCCAGCAGTACCGGGACTAGGAGCACAGATACGCAGTATTTT.

This clonotype has ten or more counts. The chain couples TRBV12-3 or TRBV12-4 to TRBJ1-6; D is unclear. V lost 2 bases and J 8 bases, leaving 7 bases between the germline ends. The CDR3 sequence is 13 residues long. The CDR3, as DNA: TGTGCCAGCAGTTTACAGGTGGATTCACCCCTCCACTTT. Encoded protein: CASSLQVDSPLHF.

The chain recombines TRBV29-1 with TRBJ2-7, with D possibly being TRBD2 (7 bases). The CDR3 consists of 13 residues. Trimming stripped 4 bases from V and 4 bases from J, with 14 bases between. Germline CDR1 is SQVTM and CDR2 is ANQGSEA. The CDR3 bases are TGCAGCGTTGGGGGGGGGGCGGCATACGAGCAGTACTTC. Its translation is CSVGGGAAYEQYF.